Here is one T cell receptor beta chain with its context. The sample is drawn from a study of blood T cell repertoires in COVID-19. Whole-study context: The cDNA or gDNA used as material had been derived from T cells, B-cell-depleted T cells, or PBMCs.

Between the trimmed V and J ends, which lost 11 bases and 3 bases, there was a span of 16 bases. Germline CDR1 MNHEY, CDR2 SVGAGI. The CDR3 runs to 14 residues. The assay was immunoSEQ multiplex PCR, and TCRdb's table has in-frame clones only and misses some. The sample contains tens of thousands of clones, 85% of which appear only once. Source material: peripheral blood. The chain couples TRBV6-5 to TRBJ2-2, with D possibly TRBD2 on 6 matching bases. The receptor comes from a man older than 75 with acute or convalescent COVID-19. The CDR3 spells CASGRGPDTGELFF. DNA for the CDR3: TGTGCCTCCGGGAGAGGGCCGGACACCGGGGAGCTGTTTTTT.